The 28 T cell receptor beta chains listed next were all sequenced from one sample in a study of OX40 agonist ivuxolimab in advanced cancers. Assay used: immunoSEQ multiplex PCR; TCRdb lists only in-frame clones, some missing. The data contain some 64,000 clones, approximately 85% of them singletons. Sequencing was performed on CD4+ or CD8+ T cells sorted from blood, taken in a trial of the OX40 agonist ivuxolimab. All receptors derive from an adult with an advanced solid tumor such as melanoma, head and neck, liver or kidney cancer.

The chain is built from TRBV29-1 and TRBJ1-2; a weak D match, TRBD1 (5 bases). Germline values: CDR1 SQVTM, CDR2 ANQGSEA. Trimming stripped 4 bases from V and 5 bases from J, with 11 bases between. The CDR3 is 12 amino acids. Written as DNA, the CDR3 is TGCAGCGTTGTGGGAGGGGAGTATGGCTACACCTTC. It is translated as CSVVGGEYGYTF.

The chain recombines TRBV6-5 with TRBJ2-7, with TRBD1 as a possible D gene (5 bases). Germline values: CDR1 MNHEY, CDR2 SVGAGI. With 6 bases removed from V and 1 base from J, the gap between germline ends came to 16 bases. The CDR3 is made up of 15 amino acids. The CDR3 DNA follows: TGTGCCAGCAGACCGAGCAGGGTGGGGTCCTACGAGCAGTACTTC. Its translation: CASRPSRVGSYEQYF.

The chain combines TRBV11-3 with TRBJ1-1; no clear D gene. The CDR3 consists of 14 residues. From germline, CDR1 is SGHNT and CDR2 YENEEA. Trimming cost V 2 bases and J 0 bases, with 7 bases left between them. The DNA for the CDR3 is TGTGCCAGCAGCTTAAGGGCCTTGAACACTGAAGCTTTCTTT. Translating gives CASSLRALNTEAFF.

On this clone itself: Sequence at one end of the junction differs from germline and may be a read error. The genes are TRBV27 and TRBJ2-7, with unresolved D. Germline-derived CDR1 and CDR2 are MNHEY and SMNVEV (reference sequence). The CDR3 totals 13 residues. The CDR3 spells CASSLSDVYEQYF. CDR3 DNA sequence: TGTGCCAGCAGTCTATCGGACGTCTACGAGCAGTACTTC.

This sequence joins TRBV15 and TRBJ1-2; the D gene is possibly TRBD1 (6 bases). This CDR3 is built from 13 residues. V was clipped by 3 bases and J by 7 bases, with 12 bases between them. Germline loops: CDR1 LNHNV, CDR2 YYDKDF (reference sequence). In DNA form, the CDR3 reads TGTGCCACCAGCAGGGACAGCCTGGGTGGCTACACCTTC. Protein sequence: CATSRDSLGGYTF.

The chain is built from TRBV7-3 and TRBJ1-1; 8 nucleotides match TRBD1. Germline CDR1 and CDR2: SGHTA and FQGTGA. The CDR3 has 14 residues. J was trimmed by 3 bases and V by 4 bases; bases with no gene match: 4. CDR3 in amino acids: CASSSQGDDTEAFF. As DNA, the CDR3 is TGTGCCAGCAGCTCACAGGGGGATGACACTGAAGCTTTCTTT.

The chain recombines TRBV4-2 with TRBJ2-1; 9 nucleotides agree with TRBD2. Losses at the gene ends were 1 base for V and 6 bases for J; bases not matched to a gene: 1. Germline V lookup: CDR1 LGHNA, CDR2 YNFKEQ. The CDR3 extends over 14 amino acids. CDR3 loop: CASSQGLAANEQFF. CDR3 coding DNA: TGTGCCAGCAGCCAAGGACTAGCGGCCAATGAGCAGTTCTTC.

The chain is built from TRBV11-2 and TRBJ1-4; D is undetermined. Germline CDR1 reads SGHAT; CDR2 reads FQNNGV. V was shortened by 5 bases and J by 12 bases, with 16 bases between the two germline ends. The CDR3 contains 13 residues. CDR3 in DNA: TGTGCCAGCAGCCACGGCGAGGGTACAGAACTGTTTTTT. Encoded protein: CASSHGEGTELFF.

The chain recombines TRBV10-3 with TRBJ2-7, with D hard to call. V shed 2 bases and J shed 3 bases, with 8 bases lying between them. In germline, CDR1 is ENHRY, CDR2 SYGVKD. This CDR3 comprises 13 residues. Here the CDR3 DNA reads TGTGCCATCAGTGAGCCAACCAGCTACGAGCAGTACTTC. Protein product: CAISEPTSYEQYF.

The DNA of the CDR3 is TGTGCCAGCAGCTTGGCCGGGGGGTTTATCGATACGCAGTATTTT. As protein: CASSLAGGFIDTQYF. The chain joins TRBV5-6 to TRBJ2-3; 7 bases fit TRBD2. The CDR3 length is 15 residues. After removal of 0 bases from V and 6 bases from J, the junction contained 7 bases not matched to a gene. Per germline, CDR1 SGHDT and CDR2 YYEEEE.

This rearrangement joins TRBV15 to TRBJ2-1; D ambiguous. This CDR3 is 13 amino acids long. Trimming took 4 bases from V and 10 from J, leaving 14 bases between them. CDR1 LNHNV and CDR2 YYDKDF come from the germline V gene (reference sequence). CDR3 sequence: CATSTRFSAEQFF. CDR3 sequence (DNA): TGTGCCACCAGCACCCGTTTTTCTGCGGAGCAGTTCTTC.

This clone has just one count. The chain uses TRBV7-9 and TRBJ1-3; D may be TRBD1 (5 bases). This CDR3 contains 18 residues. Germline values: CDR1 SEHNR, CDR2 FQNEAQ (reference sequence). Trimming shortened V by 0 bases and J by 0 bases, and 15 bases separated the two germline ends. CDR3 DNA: TGTGCCAGCAGCTTAGCCATGTATCAGGGTATCTCTGGAAACACCATATATTTT. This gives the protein CASSLAMYQGISGNTIYF. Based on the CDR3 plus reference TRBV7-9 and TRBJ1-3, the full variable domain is DTGVSQNPRHKITKRGQNVTFRCDPISEHNRLYWYRQTLGQGPEFLTYFQNEAQLEKSRLLSDRFSAERPKGSFSTLEIQRTEQGDSAMYLCASSLAMYQGISGNTIYFGEGSWLTVV.

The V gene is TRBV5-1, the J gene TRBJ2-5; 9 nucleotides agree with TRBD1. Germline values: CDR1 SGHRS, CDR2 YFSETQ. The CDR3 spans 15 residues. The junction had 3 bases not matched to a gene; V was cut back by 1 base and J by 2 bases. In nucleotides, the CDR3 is TGCGCCAGCAGCTTGCTGGGACAGGGACAAGAGACCCAGTACTTC. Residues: CASSLLGQGQETQYF.

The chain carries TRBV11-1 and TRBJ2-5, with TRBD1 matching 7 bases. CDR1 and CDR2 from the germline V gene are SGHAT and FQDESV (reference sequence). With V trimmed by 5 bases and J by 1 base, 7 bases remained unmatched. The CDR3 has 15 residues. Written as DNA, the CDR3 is TGTGCCAGCAGCCGGGTCACAGGGGTCCAAGAGACCCAGTACTTC. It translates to CASSRVTGVQETQYF. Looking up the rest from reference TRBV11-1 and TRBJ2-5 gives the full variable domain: EAEVAQSPRYKITEKSQAVAFWCDPISGHATLYWYRQILGQGPELLVQFQDESVVDDSQLPKDRFSAERLKGVDSTLKIQPAELGDSAMYLCASSRVTGVQETQYFGPGTRLLVL.

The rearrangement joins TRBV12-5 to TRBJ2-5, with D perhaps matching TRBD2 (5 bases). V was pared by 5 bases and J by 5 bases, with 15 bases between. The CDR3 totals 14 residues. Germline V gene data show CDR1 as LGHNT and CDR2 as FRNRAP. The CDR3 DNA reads TGTGCTAGTGGTACCCAAACTAGATCCGAGACCCAGTACTTC. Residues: CASGTQTRSETQYF.

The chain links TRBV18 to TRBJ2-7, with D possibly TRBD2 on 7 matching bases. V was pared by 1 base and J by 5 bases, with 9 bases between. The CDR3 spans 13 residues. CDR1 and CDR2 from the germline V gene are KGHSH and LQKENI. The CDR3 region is CASSPQGGNEQYF. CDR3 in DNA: TGTGCCAGCTCACCACAGGGGGGGAACGAGCAGTACTTC.

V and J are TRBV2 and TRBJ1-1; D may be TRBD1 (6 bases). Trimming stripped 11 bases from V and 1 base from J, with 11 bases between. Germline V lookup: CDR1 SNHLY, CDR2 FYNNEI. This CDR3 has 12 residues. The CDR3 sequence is CAGGQTNTEAFF. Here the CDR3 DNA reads TGTGCCGGAGGACAGACGAACACTGAAGCTTTCTTT. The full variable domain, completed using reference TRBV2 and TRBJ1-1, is EPEVTQTPSHQVTQMGQEVILRCVPISNHLYFYWYRQILGQKVEFLVSFYNNEISEKSEIFDDQFSVERPDGSNFTLKIRSTKLEDSAMYFCAGGQTNTEAFFGQGTRLTVV.

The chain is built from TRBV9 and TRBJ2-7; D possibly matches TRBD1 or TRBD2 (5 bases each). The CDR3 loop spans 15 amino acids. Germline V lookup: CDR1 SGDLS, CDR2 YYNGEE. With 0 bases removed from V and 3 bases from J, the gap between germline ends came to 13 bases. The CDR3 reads CASSVDGGVSYEQYF. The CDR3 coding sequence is TGTGCCAGCAGCGTAGATGGGGGAGTGAGCTACGAGCAGTACTTC.

The CDR3 region is CASSLGQGTYQETQYF. CDR3 in DNA: TGTGCCAGCAGTTTGGGACAGGGGACCTACCAAGAGACCCAGTACTTC. The J gene is TRBJ2-5, the V gene TRBV28; 10 bases agree with TRBD1. V trimming: 3 bases; J trimming: 0 bases; junction bases outside the gene matches: 4. The CDR3 sequence is 16 residues long. Germline-derived CDR1 and CDR2 are MDHEN and SYDVKM.

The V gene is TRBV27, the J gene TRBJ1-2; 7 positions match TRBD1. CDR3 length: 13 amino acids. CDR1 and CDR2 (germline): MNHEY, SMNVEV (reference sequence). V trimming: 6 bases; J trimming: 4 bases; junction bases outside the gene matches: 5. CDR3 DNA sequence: TGTGCCAGCAGCCCGGGACAGTCCTATGGCTACACCTTC. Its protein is CASSPGQSYGYTF.

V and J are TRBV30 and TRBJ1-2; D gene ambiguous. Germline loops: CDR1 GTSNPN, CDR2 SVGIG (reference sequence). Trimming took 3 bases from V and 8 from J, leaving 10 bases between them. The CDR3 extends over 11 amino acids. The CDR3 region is CAWRTGGGYTF. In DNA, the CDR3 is TGTGCCTGGAGGACGGGCGGGGGCTACACCTTC. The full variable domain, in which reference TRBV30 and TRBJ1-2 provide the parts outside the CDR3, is SQTIHQWPATLVQPVGSPLSLECTVEGTSNPNLYWYRQAAGRGLQLLFYSVGIGQISSEVPQNLSASRPQDRQFILSSKKLLLSDSGFYLCAWRTGGGYTFGSGTRLTVV.

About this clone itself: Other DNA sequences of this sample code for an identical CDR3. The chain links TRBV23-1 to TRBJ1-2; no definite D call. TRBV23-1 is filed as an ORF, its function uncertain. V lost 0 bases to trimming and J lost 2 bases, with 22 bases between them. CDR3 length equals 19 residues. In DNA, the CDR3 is TGCGCCAGCAGTCAATCGGTACCGGGCCCGGCGAGGAGGAACTATGGCTACACCTTC. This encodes CASSQSVPGPARRNYGYTF.

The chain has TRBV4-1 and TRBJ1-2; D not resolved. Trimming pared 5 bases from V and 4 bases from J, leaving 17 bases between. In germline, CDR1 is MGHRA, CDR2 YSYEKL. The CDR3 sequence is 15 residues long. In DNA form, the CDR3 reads TGCGCCAGCAGCACCCGGGATCCGAAGCCCTATGGCTACACCTTC. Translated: CASSTRDPKPYGYTF.

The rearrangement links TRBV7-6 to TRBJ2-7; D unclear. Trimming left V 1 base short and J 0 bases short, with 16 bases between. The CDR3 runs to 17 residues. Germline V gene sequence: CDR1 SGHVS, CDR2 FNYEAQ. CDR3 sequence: CASSLERGPTSSYEQYF. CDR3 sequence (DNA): TGTGCCAGCAGCTTAGAACGTGGACCCACGAGCTCCTACGAGCAGTACTTC.

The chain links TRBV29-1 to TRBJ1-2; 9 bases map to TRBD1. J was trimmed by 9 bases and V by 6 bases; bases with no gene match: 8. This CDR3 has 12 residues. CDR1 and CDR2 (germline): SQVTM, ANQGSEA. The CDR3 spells CSVTTGGESYTF. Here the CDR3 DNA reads TGCAGCGTGACGACAGGGGGGGAAAGCTACACCTTC.

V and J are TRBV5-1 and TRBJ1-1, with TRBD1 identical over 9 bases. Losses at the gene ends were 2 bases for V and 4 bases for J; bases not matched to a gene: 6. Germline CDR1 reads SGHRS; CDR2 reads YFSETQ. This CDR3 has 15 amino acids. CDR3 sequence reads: CASSLHRGPGTEAFF. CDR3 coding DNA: TGCGCCAGCAGCTTACACAGGGGGCCGGGCACTGAAGCTTTCTTT.

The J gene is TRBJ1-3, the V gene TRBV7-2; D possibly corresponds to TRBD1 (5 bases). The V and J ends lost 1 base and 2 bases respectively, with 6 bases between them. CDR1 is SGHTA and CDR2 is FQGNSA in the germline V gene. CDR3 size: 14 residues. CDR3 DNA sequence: TGTGCCAGCAGCTTAGAGACAGCTGGAAACACCATATATTTT. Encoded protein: CASSLETAGNTIYF.

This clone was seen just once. This CDR3 reads CASSRSGTGGNRELFF. For the CDR3, the DNA is TGTGCCAGCAGCCGATCCGGGACAGGGGGGAACAGGGAGCTGTTTTTT. The gene calls are TRBV7-9 and TRBJ2-2; 11 bases match TRBD1. V shed 5 bases, J shed 9 bases, and the junction held 11 bases outside the gene matches. There are 16 residues in the CDR3. Germline CDR1 is SEHNR and CDR2 is FQNEAQ (reference sequence).